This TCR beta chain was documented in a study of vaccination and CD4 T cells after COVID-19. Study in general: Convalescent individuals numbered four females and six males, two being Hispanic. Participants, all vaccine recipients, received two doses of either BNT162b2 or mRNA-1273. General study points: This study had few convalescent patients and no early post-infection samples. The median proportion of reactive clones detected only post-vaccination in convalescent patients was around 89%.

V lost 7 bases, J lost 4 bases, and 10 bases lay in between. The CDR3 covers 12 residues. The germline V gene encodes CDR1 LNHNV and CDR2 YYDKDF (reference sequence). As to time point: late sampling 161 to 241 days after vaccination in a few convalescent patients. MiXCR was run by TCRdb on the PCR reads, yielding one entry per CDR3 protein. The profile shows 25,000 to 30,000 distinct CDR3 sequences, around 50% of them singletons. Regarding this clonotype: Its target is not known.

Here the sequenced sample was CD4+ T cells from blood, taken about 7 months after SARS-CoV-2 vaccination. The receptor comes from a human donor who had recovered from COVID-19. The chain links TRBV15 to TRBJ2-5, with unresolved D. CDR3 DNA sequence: TGTGCCACCACCCATGCAGGAGAGACCCAGTACTTC. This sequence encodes CATTHAGETQYF.